These T cell receptor beta chains were read from a single sample in a study of blood T cell repertoires in COVID-19. The assay was immunoSEQ multiplex PCR, and TCRdb's table has in-frame clones only and misses some. The sample carries approximately 150,000 clones, roughly 86% recorded once. Sequenced: peripheral blood. The receptors stem from a woman aged 50 to 65 with acute or convalescent COVID-19. Both conserved end residues are part of each CDR3. A D gene is named only where the DNA matches it firmly. The listing skips clone size in some rows; elsewhere it reads once, few, many or a size class.

>once|TRBD2|TRBV7-9|TRBJ2-7
CASSPGREGAEQYF
TGTGCCAGCAGCCCAGGGCGGGAGGGGGCCGAGCAGTACTTC
>NA|NA|TRBV6-2/TRBV6-3|TRBJ2-7
CASSYFGECYF
TGTGCCAGCAGTTACTTCGGAGAATGCTACTTC
>NA|TRBD2|TRBV4-1|TRBJ2-2
CASSWAGGGGGGELFF
TGCGCCAGCAGCTGGGCTGGCGGGGGGGGTGGCGGGGAGCTGTTTTTT
>NA|NA|TRBV6-5|TRBJ2-2
CASSPYLPTGELFF
TGTGCCAGCAGCCCCTATCTGCCCACCGGGGAGCTGTTTTTT
>NA|NA|TRBV11-1|TRBJ2-1
CASSPPGGSYNEQFF
TGTGCCAGCAGTCCCCCGGGTGGCTCCTACAATGAGCAGTTCTTC
>NA|TRBD2|TRBV5-1|TRBJ2-1
CASSLAGRGSDEQFF
TGCGCCAGCAGCTTAGCGGGACGCGGGAGCGATGAGCAGTTCTTC
>NA|TRBD1|TRBV3-1/TRBV3-2|TRBJ2-2
CASSRGQGNTGELFF
TGTGCCAGCAGCCGAGGACAGGGGAATACCGGGGAGCTGTTTTTT
>NA|TRBD2|TRBV2|TRBJ2-3
CASSENSWGGTDTQYF
TGTGCCAGCAGTGAAAACTCGTGGGGGGGGACAGATACGCAGTATTTT
>NA|NA|TRBV5-1|TRBJ1-5
CASSLIPGSSNQPQHF
TGCGCCAGCAGCTTAATTCCGGGGAGTAGCAATCAGCCCCAGCATTTT
>NA|TRBD2|TRBV7-2|TRBJ2-7
CASRSSGYSYEQYF
TGTGCCAGCAGAAGTAGCGGGTACTCCTACGAGCAGTACTTC
>NA|TRBD1|TRBV30|TRBJ1-6
CAWGDRASPLHF
TGTGCCTGGGGGGACAGGGCTTCACCCCTCCACTTT
>NA|TRBD2|TRBV6-1|TRBJ2-2
CASSESAGWTGGSGELFF
TGTGCCAGCAGTGAATCGGCAGGGTGGACGGGGGGGAGTGGGGAGCTGTTTTTT